This T cell receptor (beta chain) was captured by sequencing in a study of cytomegalovirus exposure and HLA in healthy donors. Study-wide results and caveats: Testing in vitro showed three CMV-associated chains specific for CMV antigens. Analyzed later, most CMV-associated TCR beta chains appeared HLA-restricted. Fewer N-insertions than the roughly 670-donor mean were reportedly shown by an Asian-associated ancestry cluster in a later analysis. Presence/absence analyses took donor sequencing depth as roughly uniform.

With 60 Vbeta and 13 Jbeta primers, the PCR was carried out. The assay was immunoSEQ multiplex PCR, and TCRdb's table has in-frame clones only and misses some. The table shows about 160,000 clones, with approximately 80% occurring only once. Comments on this clone: Its antigen is unknown.

The ends were cut back, 4 bases at V and 5 bases at J, with 5 bases in the middle. The V gene's germline CDR1 is PRHDT and CDR2 FYEKMQ (reference sequence). The CDR3 runs to 11 residues. J is TRBJ2-5 and V is TRBV13; D is uncertain. The sample consisted of PBMCs. This clonotype originated in a male donor in good health and CMV-seronegative. The CDR3 sequence: CASSYGETQYF. The CDR3 DNA is TGTGCCAGCAGCTACGGGGAGACCCAGTACTTC.